Listed below are T cell receptor beta chains from one sample, sequenced in a study of shared clonotypes between healthy human individuals. Produced via immunoSEQ multiplex PCR; TCRdb's table is partial and in-frame only. The sample carries approximately 2,300,000 clones, around 93% recorded once. The sequenced sample was naive CD4+ T cells from PBMCs. Receptors were obtained from a man younger than 35 in good health. Some clones in this sample may be carry-over from other donors' samples. The CDR3 runs from the conserved cysteine through the conserved F or W. Each record gives: clone size, D gene, V gene, J gene, CDR3 DNA, CDR3 protein. The D gene is left open where the match is weak. A row's size may be missing; if present it is once, few, many or a size class.

>NA|TRBD1|TRBV11-2|TRBJ1-5
TGTGCCAGCAGCTTCGGGACAGACAATCAGCCCCAGCATTTT
CASSFGTDNQPQHF
>NA|TRBD2|TRBV7-3|TRBJ2-5
TGTGCCAGCAGCTTAACTGGGGGGACTAGCGGGATCGGGGAGACCCAGTACTTC
CASSLTGGTSGIGETQYF
>once|NA|TRBV21-1|TRBJ2-7
TGTGCCAGCAGCAAAGCGGTTCGGGACCCGATCGAGCAGTACTTC
CASSKAVRDPIEQYF
>NA|NA|TRBV30|TRBJ2-7
TGTGCCTGGAGTTGGCTCCCGGGACGGGGCTCCTACGAGCAGTACTTC
CAWSWLPGRGSYEQYF
>NA|TRBD2|TRBV5-1|TRBJ2-1
TGCGCCAGCAGCGCCTTACTAGCGGGGAGCCCCTACAATGAGCAGTTCTTC
CASSALLAGSPYNEQFF
>NA|NA|TRBV30|TRBJ2-7
TGTGCCTCTCAAGTAGGGGACGAGCAGTACTTC
CASQVGDEQYF
>NA|TRBD2|TRBV5-6|TRBJ2-7
TGTGCCAGCAGCTTGTGGACTAGCGGTTTTCCTCCTCGCGAGCAGTACTTC
CASSLWTSGFPPREQYF
>NA|TRBD2|TRBV11-1|TRBJ2-2
TGTGCCAGCAGTCAACGGACTAGCGCTATTGTCGGGGAGCTGTTTTTT
CASSQRTSAIVGELFF
>NA|TRBD1|TRBV7-3|TRBJ1-2
TGTGCCAGCAGCCTTGGACAGGGGGCTGGGGGCTACACCTTC
CASSLGQGAGGYTF
>NA|NA|TRBV28|TRBJ1-2
TGTGCCAGCCGCGTTTCCTATGGCTACACCTTC
CASRVSYGYTF
>NA|TRBD1|TRBV6-5|TRBJ1-3
TGTGCCAGCAGTTACTCGACCAGGGGGCGAGGAAACACCATATATTTT
CASSYSTRGRGNTIYF
>NA|NA|TRBV2|TRBJ2-1
TGTGCCAGCAGTGACAGTGGTCCCTACAATGAGCAGTTCTTC
CASSDSGPYNEQFF
>NA|NA|TRBV5-5|TRBJ1-1
TGTGCCAGCAGCTCCAGGGTATCAACAGGGAGCACTGAAGCTTTCTTT
CASSSRVSTGSTEAFF
>NA|NA|TRBV19|TRBJ2-7
TGTGCCAGTAGTGTCAGGGGATACGAGCAGTACTTC
CASSVRGYEQYF
>NA|NA|TRBV5-1|TRBJ2-2
TGCGCCAGCAGCTTGGCAGTGAACACCGGGGAGCTGTTTTTT
CASSLAVNTGELFF
>NA|NA|TRBV5-1|TRBJ2-5
TGCGCCAGCAGCTTGTACAACCAAGAGACCCAGTACTTC
CASSLYNQETQYF
>once|NA|TRBV4-2|TRBJ2-3
TGTGCCAGCAGCCAGGGTGAGGCAGATACGCAGTATTTT
CASSQGEADTQYF
>NA|NA|TRBV7-3|TRBJ2-2
TGTGCCAGCAGAGGGGCGGGACACACCGGGGAGCTGTTTTTT
CASRGAGHTGELFF
>NA|NA|TRBV7-3|TRBJ2-2
TGTGCCAGCAGCCCTCATACCACCGGGGAGCTGTTTTTT
CASSPHTTGELFF
>NA|NA|TRBV9|TRBJ1-5
TGTGCCAGCAGCGGGGGATCGGGATCGCCCCAGCATTTT
CASSGGSGSPQHF
>NA|NA|TRBV5-1|TRBJ2-1
TGCGCCAGCAGCCCGAGCGGCAACTCCTACAATGAGCAGTTCTTC
CASSPSGNSYNEQFF
>once|TRBD1|TRBV7-3|TRBJ2-7
TGTGCCAGCAGCAGTGGGACAGGGGACCCGTTGAAGTACTTC
CASSSGTGDPLKYF
>NA|TRBD1|TRBV28|TRBJ2-7
TGTGCCAGCAGTACAGGGGCCCCTTTGGAGCAGTACTTC
CASSTGAPLEQYF
>NA|TRBD2|TRBV4-3|TRBJ2-1
TGCGCCAGCAGCCATCTTAGCGGGAGATTAAGAAATGAGCAGTTCTTC
CASSHLSGRLRNEQFF
>once|NA|TRBV27|TRBJ2-7
TGTGCCAGCAGTTTATCCCGCCTTGTGGGAGTAGCCTACGAGCAGTACTTC
CASSLSRLVGVAYEQYF
>NA|NA|TRBV30|TRBJ2-6
TGTGCCGGCCTTCGGGCTGGGGCCAACGTCCTGACTTTC
CAGLRAGANVLTF
>once|NA|TRBV5-8|TRBJ1-1
TGTGCCAGCAGCTTGCTTGGGGGCGACACTGAAGCTTTCTTT
CASSLLGGDTEAFF
>NA|NA|TRBV19|TRBJ2-3
TGTGCCAGTAGTCAAAGCGGACAGATAATCACAGATACGCAGTATTTT
CASSQSGQIITDTQYF
>once|TRBD1|TRBV11-3|TRBJ1-4
TGTGCCAGCAGCTTTGTAACAGGGGAAGCAACTAATGAAAAACTGTTTTTT
CASSFVTGEATNEKLFF
>NA|NA|TRBV19|TRBJ1-4
TGTGCCAGTAGCCCGAGGAGAGGGGGGGAAAAACTGTTTTTT
CASSPRRGGEKLFF
>NA|NA|TRBV25-1|TRBJ2-7
TGTGCCAGAAACCTCCGCCGTTCTTTGGGACGCGAGCAGTACTTC
CARNLRRSLGREQYF
>NA|NA|TRBV28|TRBJ1-4
TGTGCCAGCAGTCCACCACGAGGGAGGCAAGAAAAACTGTTTTTT
CASSPPRGRQEKLFF
>NA|TRBD1|TRBV18|TRBJ2-2
TGTGCCAGCTCCCAACCGACAGGGGCGAACACCGGGGAGCTGTTTTTT
CASSQPTGANTGELFF
>NA|TRBD2|TRBV19|TRBJ2-1
TGTGCCACCAGGACTAGCGTTAATGAGCAGTTCTTC
CATRTSVNEQFF
>NA|TRBD1|TRBV5-5|TRBJ1-2
TGTGCCAGCAGCTTGGGAGGCGGGACAGGGTATGGCTACACCTTC
CASSLGGGTGYGYTF
>NA|NA|TRBV11-2|TRBJ2-1
TGTGCCAGCAGCTTCAGGTCCAGCGGCCAGAGCTCCTACAATGAGCAGTTCTTC
CASSFRSSGQSSYNEQFF
>NA|TRBD2|TRBV6-6|TRBJ2-7
TGTGCCAGCAGTTACTCGAGTACTAGCGGAGAGCAGTACTTC
CASSYSSTSGEQYF
>few|NA|TRBV28|TRBJ2-7
TGTGCCAGCTCTCAAGACCTTTCAATGAACTACGAGCAGTACTTC
CASSQDLSMNYEQYF
>NA|NA|TRBV29-1|TRBJ1-4
TGCGGGGGCACTTCTAATGAAAAACTGTTTTTT
CGGTSNEKLFF
>NA|TRBD2|TRBV4-2|TRBJ2-1
TGTGCCAGCAGCCAAGCGGGGACTAGCTACAATGAGCAGTTCTTC
CASSQAGTSYNEQFF
>NA|TRBD1|TRBV5-1|TRBJ1-2
TGCGCCAGCAGCTCGACAGGGGGGAACAACTATGGCTACACCTTC
CASSSTGGNNYGYTF
>NA|NA|TRBV2|TRBJ1-1
TGTGCCAGCAGTGCGAGGGTTGTGGGCACTGAAGCTTTCTTT
CASSARVVGTEAFF
>NA|NA|TRBV7-2|TRBJ1-4
TGTGCCAGCAGCCCCACGACAGAAATATACCTCGAAAAACTGTTTTTT
CASSPTTEIYLEKLFF
>NA|NA|TRBV9|TRBJ1-1
TGTGCCAGCAGCCCGGGACAAGAAAGGTCTGAAGCTTTCTTT
CASSPGQERSEAFF
>NA|NA|TRBV28|TRBJ1-1
TGTGCTACCAGCGGGATGGGGGCGAGGACTGAAGCTTTCTTT
CATSGMGARTEAFF
>NA|NA|TRBV4-2|TRBJ1-4
TGTGCCAGCAGCTCGGGGGGGGCAACAACTAATGAAAAACTGTTTTTT
CASSSGGATTNEKLFF
>few|TRBD2|TRBV7-9|TRBJ2-1
TGTGCCAGCAGTCCAGGGACTAGCGGGTACAATGAGCAGTTCTTC
CASSPGTSGYNEQFF
>NA|NA|TRBV28|TRBJ1-2
TGTGGAGCCAGGGCTAACTATGGCTACACCTTC
CGARANYGYTF
>few|NA|TRBV5-6|TRBJ1-2
TGTGCCAGCAGCTTGGTATCAGGAGGCTATGGCTACACCTTC
CASSLVSGGYGYTF
>once|TRBD1|TRBV5-1|TRBJ2-1
TGCGCCAGCAGCACCCGGACAGGCCCGCCCTACAATGAGCAGTTCTTC
CASSTRTGPPYNEQFF
>NA|NA|TRBV5-4|TRBJ2-1
TGTGCCAGCAGCGGAGCTAGCGAGCCCTACAATGAGCAGTTCTTC
CASSGASEPYNEQFF
>NA|NA|TRBV7-6|TRBJ2-7
TGTGCCAGCAGCTTTAACGAGGGAACGGGTTACGAGCAGTACTTC
CASSFNEGTGYEQYF
>NA|NA|TRBV29-1|TRBJ1-3
TGCAGCGTTGAACCGGGGGATGGAAACACCATATATTTT
CSVEPGDGNTIYF
>NA|TRBD2|TRBV5-1|TRBJ2-2
TGCGCCAGCAGTAGCGGTAGCGGGAGAGTCACCGGGGAGCTGTTTTTT
CASSSGSGRVTGELFF
>NA|NA|TRBV7-2|TRBJ1-2
TGTGCCAGCAGCTTATACCCAGGGGCTAACTATGGCTACACCTTC
CASSLYPGANYGYTF
>once|TRBD1|TRBV7-3|TRBJ2-7
TGTGCCAGCAGCTTGGACAGGGGCCCCTACGAGCAGTACTTC
CASSLDRGPYEQYF
>NA|NA|TRBV27|TRBJ2-1
TGTGCCAGCAGCATACGCAATGAGCAGTTCTTC
CASSIRNEQFF
>NA|NA|TRBV6-6|TRBJ2-1
TGTGCCAGCAGCCCACGACCCAATGAGCAGTTCTTC
CASSPRPNEQFF
>NA|TRBD2|TRBV11-2|TRBJ2-7
TGTGCCAGCAGAAAATTCAAACGGGAGGGCTTTGGCAGTTCCTACGAGCAGTACTTC
CASRKFKREGFGSSYEQYF